Only one count was recorded for the clone carrying this T cell receptor (beta chain). Its antigen is unidentified. The PCR had 60 Vbeta and 13 Jbeta primers. Libraries were prepared by immunoSEQ multiplex PCR; TCRdb keeps only in-frame clonotypes and omits some of them. The table lists about 150,000 clones, approximately 80% of them singletons, with roughly 5.3% in the top ten. This entry belongs to a study of cytomegalovirus exposure and HLA in healthy donors. Across the study: Tens of millions of unique TCRs from HLA-typed donors were held in an early data release. Study observations and caveats: As confirmed in vitro, a few CMV-associated chains were specific for CMV antigens. Being productive about 87% or about 30% of the time was typical of most TCR beta V segments in an earlier analysis. The availability of immune exposure information extended only to CMV serostatus.

The V end was cut by 3 bases, the J end by 4 bases, with 13 bases between. The germline gives CDR1 SGHVS, CDR2 FQNEAQ. This CDR3 region has 15 residues. This clonotype was obtained from a woman in her forties in good health and CMV-seropositive. Sample: PBMCs. The rearrangement joins TRBV7-8 to TRBJ2-1; a weak D match, TRBD2 (5 bases). DNA of the CDR3: TGTGCCAGCAGCTTGGACTGGATGAATTACAATGAGCAGTTCTTC. Translated, it gives CASSLDWMNYNEQFF. Full variable domain (missing parts from reference TRBV7-8 and TRBJ2-1): GAGVSQSPRYKVAKRGQDVALRCDPISGHVSLFWYQQALGQGPEFLTYFQNEAQLDKSGLPSDRFFAERPEGSVSTLKIQRTQQEDSAVYLCASSLDWMNYNEQFFGPGTRLTVL.